This T cell receptor (beta chain) was sequenced for a study of blood T cells in healthy people across ages. The CDR3 runs to 14 residues. Germline V CDR1 and CDR2: SGHVS, FQNEAQ. Alongside a J-beta primer mix, a sample-barcoded 5' primer served in a second PCR lasting about 7 to 12 cycles. TCRdb re-analysed the 5' RACE reads in MiXCR, keeping a single row per CDR3 protein. The sample carries around 1,000,000 distinct CDR3 sequences, 20% to 25% recorded once. The sample was also linked to a second study, of T cells of mothers and their children. That report adds: For each mother, over 8 million TCR beta CDR3 reads were obtained, and for each child, roughly 3.2 million.

This chain uses TRBV7-8 with TRBJ2-1; D is perhaps TRBD1 (6 bases). The last part of the DNA fits TRBJ2-5 better; the J call may be wrong. The sequence came from a girl aged 2 to 10 in good health. Sequencing was carried out using blood. CDR3 in amino acids: CATESQGSGETQYF. As DNA, the CDR3 is TGTGCCACGGAATCACAGGGTTCTGGAGAGACCCAGTACTTC.